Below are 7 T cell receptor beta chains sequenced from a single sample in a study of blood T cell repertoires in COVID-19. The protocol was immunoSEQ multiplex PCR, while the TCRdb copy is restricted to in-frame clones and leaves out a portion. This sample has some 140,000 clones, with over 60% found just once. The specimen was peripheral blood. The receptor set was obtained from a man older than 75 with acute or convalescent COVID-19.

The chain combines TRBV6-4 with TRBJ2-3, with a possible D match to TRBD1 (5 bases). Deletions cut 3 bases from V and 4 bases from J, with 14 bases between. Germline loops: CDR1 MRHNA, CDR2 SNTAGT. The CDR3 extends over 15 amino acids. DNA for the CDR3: TGTGCCAGCAGTGAAGGACCAAAAGGGGCAGATACGCAGTATTTT. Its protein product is CASSEGPKGADTQYF.

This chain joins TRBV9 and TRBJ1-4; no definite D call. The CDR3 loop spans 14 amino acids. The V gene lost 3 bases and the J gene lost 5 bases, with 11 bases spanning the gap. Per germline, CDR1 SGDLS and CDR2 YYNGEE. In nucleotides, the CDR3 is TGTGCCAGCAGCGAGTCGGGGAGAAATGAAAAACTGTTTTTT. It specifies CASSESGRNEKLFF.

The CDR3 reads CASTGLRRGNTEAFF. The CDR3 bases are TGTGCCAGTACTGGGCTCCGGAGGGGGAACACTGAAGCTTTCTTT. The V gene is TRBV19, the J gene TRBJ1-1, with D perhaps matching TRBD1 (5 bases). The CDR3 loop spans 15 amino acids. The germline V gene has CDR1 LNHDA and CDR2 SQIVND (reference sequence). Between the trimmed V and J ends, which lost 7 bases and 1 base, there was a span of 16 bases.

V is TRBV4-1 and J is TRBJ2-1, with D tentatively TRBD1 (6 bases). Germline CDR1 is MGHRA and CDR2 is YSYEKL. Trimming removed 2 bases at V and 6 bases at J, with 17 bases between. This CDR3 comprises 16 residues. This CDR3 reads CASSQLTGFFVNEQFF. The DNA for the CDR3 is TGCGCCAGCAGCCAACTTACAGGGTTTTTTGTCAATGAGCAGTTCTTC.

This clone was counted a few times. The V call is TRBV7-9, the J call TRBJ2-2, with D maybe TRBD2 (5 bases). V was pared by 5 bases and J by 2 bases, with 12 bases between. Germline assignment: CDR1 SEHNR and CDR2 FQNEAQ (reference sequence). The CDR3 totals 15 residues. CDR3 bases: TGTGCCAGCAGCCTCCTGGGAGCCAACACCGGGGAGCTGTTTTTT. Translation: CASSLLGANTGELFF.

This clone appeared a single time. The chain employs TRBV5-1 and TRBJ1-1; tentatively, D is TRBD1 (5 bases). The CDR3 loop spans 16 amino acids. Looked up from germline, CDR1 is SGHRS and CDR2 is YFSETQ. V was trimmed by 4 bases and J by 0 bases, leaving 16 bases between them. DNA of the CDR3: TGCGCCAGCAGCCCGGCGGGGGGGAGGATGAACACTGAAGCTTTCTTT. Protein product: CASSPAGGRMNTEAFF.

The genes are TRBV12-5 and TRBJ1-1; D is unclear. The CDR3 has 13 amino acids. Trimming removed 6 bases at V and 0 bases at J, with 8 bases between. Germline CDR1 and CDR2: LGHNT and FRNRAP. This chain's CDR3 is CASGITVNTEAFF. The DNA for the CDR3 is TGTGCTAGTGGGATAACAGTGAACACTGAAGCTTTCTTT.